This TCR beta chain was profiled in a study of shared clonotypes between healthy human individuals. The CDR3 length is 17 residues. Trimming removed 0 bases at V and 7 bases at J, with 19 bases between. Germline V gene data show CDR1 as LGHNA and CDR2 as YSLEER. CD45RO-negative, CCR7-positively selected cells formed the naive CD8 fraction, excluding terminally differentiated effector memory CD45RA+ cells. This table comes from immunoSEQ multiplex PCR, and its TCRdb copy is limited to in-frame clones, with some not included. The table lists about 2.1 million clones, about 92% of them singletons. The material sequenced was naive CD8+ T cells from PBMCs. The chain uses TRBV4-3 and TRBJ2-1, with D possibly matching TRBD2 (6 bases). This TCR was sampled from a man between 18 and 29 years old in good health. Some clones in this sample may be carry-over from other donors' samples. In DNA, the CDR3 is TGCGCCAGCAGCCAAGACTTGAGCGGGCCCGTCTTTAATGAGCAGTTCTTC. Translation gives CASSQDLSGPVFNEQFF.